Following are 18 T cell receptor beta chains from one sample sequenced in a study of blood T cell repertoires in COVID-19 (dated by TCRdb to the early 2020s). Library creation used the immunoSEQ multiplex PCR assay. TCRdb holds this immuneACCESS table with in-frame rearrangements only. Some clones are missing; in checked studies, unresolved V genes explain under half, and the rest has no known cause. This sample is represented by more than 250,000 clones; around 87% of them were singletons. Around 1.7% of the sample goes to the ten largest clones. Material: PBMCs or T cells enriched from blood (not recorded which). These TCRs come from a woman under 30 with acute COVID-19.

The rearrangement links TRBV15 to TRBJ2-5, with TRBD2 matching 7 bases. V shed 6 bases, J shed 3 bases, and the junction held 1 base outside the gene matches. CDR3 length equals 12 residues. The V gene's germline CDR1 is LNHNV and CDR2 YYDKDF (reference sequence). The CDR3 coding sequence is TGTGCCACCAGGGGAGGGGAAGAGACCCAGTACTTC. Amino acid sequence: CATRGGEETQYF. The variable domain in full, completed from reference TRBV15 and TRBJ2-5, reads DAMVIQNPRYQVTQFGKPVTLSCSQTLNHNVMYWYQQKSSQAPKLLFHYYDKDFNNEADTPDNFQSRRPNTSFCFLDIRSPGLGDTAMYLCATRGGEETQYFGPGTRLLVL.

This rearrangement joins TRBV6-5 to TRBJ1-2; 9 bases fit TRBD1. The CDR3 extends over 14 amino acids. Per the germline V gene, CDR1 is MNHEY and CDR2 is SVGAGI. The V gene end was trimmed by 1 base and the J gene end by 7 bases; junction bases not matched to a gene: 4. The CDR3 sequence is CASSYWTGESGYTF. The CDR3 bases are TGTGCCAGCAGTTACTGGACAGGGGAGTCTGGCTACACCTTC.

The DNA for the CDR3 is TGTGCCAGCAGCGATACCGGGACATCTAATTCACCCCTCCACTTT. Residues: CASSDTGTSNSPLHF. The chain recombines TRBV3-1 (or the pseudogene TRBV3-2) with TRBJ1-6, with D perhaps matching TRBD1 (6 bases). V lost 5 bases and J 6 bases, leaving 14 bases between the germline ends. This CDR3 has 15 residues. Germline V CDR1 and CDR2: LGHDT, YNNKEL (reference sequence).

The V call is TRBV5-6, the J call TRBJ2-5; D perhaps matches TRBD1 (6 bases). The germline V gene has CDR1 SGHDT and CDR2 YYEEEE. V shed 2 bases and J shed 7 bases, with 21 bases lying between them. The length of the CDR3 is 16 residues. CDR3 sequence: CASSLLTGPPGGTQYF. CDR3 coding DNA: TGTGCCAGCAGCTTACTCACAGGGCCTCCTGGAGGGACCCAGTACTTC.

The chain links TRBV24-1 to TRBJ1-2, with 7 bases identical to TRBD1. V lost 3 bases to trimming and J lost 5 bases; unmatched junction nucleotides: 17. Germline V lookup: CDR1 KGHDR, CDR2 SFDVKD. This CDR3 has 18 residues. CDR3 sequence (DNA): TGTGCCACCAGTGATCCCCGGGACAGCCACTCCCGACCATATGGCTACACCTTC. This encodes CATSDPRDSHSRPYGYTF.

The genes are TRBV23-1 and TRBJ2-7; possibly TRBD2 for D (6 bases). TRBV23-1 has ORF status, its function being uncertain. This CDR3 is 16 amino acids long. Trimming pared 0 bases from V and 3 bases from J, leaving 15 bases between. The CDR3 DNA sequence: TGCGCCAGCAGTCAATCGGTCGCGGGGCCGAGCTACGAGCAGTACTTC. It is translated as CASSQSVAGPSYEQYF.

The chain carries TRBV21-1 and TRBJ2-5; the tabulated D call, TRBD1, remains unverified against the DNA. TRBV21-1 is given as a pseudogene. This CDR3 is 17 amino acids long. The CDR3 loop reads CASSKRERTGGGETQYF. CDR3 nucleotide sequence: TGTGCCAGCAGCAAGCGGGAACGGACAGGGGGCGGGGAGACCCAGTACTTC.

This clone was observed once. The rearrangement joins TRBV18 to TRBJ2-1; 7 bases are a match to TRBD2. The V segment lost 2 bases and the J segment 0 bases; nucleotides outside the gene matches: 4. CDR1 and CDR2 (germline): KGHSH, LQKENI. There are 16 residues in the CDR3. The CDR3 region is CASSPAGGSSYNEQFF. As DNA, the CDR3 is TGTGCCAGCTCACCAGCGGGCGGGAGCTCCTACAATGAGCAGTTCTTC.

This rearrangement joins TRBV12-3 or TRBV12-4 to TRBJ2-7; the D gene is possibly TRBD2 (5 bases). The length of the CDR3 is 12 residues. The ends were cut back, 5 bases at V and 2 bases at J, with 7 bases in the middle. The CDR3 bases are TGTGCCAGCAGTCACGGGACCTACGAGCAGTACTTC. Protein: CASSHGTYEQYF.

This sequence joins TRBV21-1 and TRBJ1-1; TRBD1, the D gene given by the table, was not confirmed from the DNA. TRBV21-1 is flagged as a pseudogene. The CDR3 loop spans 20 amino acids. CDR3 in amino acids: CASSLTPGQGAYLKDTEAFF. The CDR3, as DNA: TGTGCCAGCAGCCTCACTCCGGGACAGGGGGCTTATCTTAAGGACACTGAAGCTTTCTTT.

This chain connects TRBV5-5 to TRBJ2-1; TRBD2 agrees at 8 bases. After removal of 4 bases from V and 2 bases from J, the junction contained 8 bases not matched to a gene. Per germline, CDR1 SGHKS and CDR2 YYEKEE (reference sequence). The CDR3 spans 16 residues. The CDR3 coding sequence is TGTGCCAGCAGCCTACAAGCGGGAGTAACCTACAATGAGCAGTTCTTC. Residues: CASSLQAGVTYNEQFF. Variable domain in full (rest from reference TRBV5-5 and TRBJ2-1): DAGVTQSPTHLIKTRGQQVTLRCSPISGHKSVSWYQQVLGQGPQFIFQYYEKEERGRGNFPDRFSARQFPNYSSELNVNALLLGDSALYLCASSLQAGVTYNEQFFGPGTRLTVL.

This clone came up a few times. The rearrangement joins TRBV27 to TRBJ2-7, with D possibly being TRBD1 (6 bases). The CDR3 is 10 amino acids. Trimming cost V 6 bases and J 7 bases, with 7 bases left between them. Germline loops: CDR1 MNHEY, CDR2 SMNVEV (reference sequence). CDR3: CASRGTEQYF. For the CDR3, the DNA is TGTGCCAGCAGAGGGACAGAGCAGTACTTC.

The genes are TRBV6-5 and TRBJ2-2, with TRBD2 matching 12 bases. Germline V gene lookup returns CDR1 MNHEY and CDR2 SVGAGI. J lost 3 bases, V lost 7 bases, and 3 bases had no gene match. The CDR3 runs to 15 residues. CDR3 amino acids: CASIRLAGDTGELFF. The CDR3, as DNA: TGTGCCAGCATAAGACTAGCGGGAGACACCGGGGAGCTGTTTTTT.

The chain has TRBV2 and TRBJ1-2, with 8 nucleotides matching TRBD1. Germline loops: CDR1 SNHLY, CDR2 FYNNEI. V lost 5 bases and J lost 1; bases outside the gene matches: 3. This CDR3 is built from 14 residues. The DNA for the CDR3 is TGTGCCAGCAGTAAGGGACAGGTTAACTATGGCTACACCTTC. Its protein product is CASSKGQVNYGYTF.

This clone is a singleton in its sample. This chain links TRBV15 with TRBJ2-2, with D uncertain. V lost 1 base and J lost 3, with 6 bases in between. The length of the CDR3 is 14 residues. CDR1 and CDR2 (germline): LNHNV, YYDKDF (reference sequence). The CDR3 region is CATSRVGDTGELFF. As DNA, the CDR3 is TGTGCCACCAGCAGAGTGGGCGACACCGGGGAGCTGTTTTTT.

The genes are TRBV9 and TRBJ2-5; TRBD1 aligns across 7 bases. Losses at the gene ends were 4 bases for V and 0 bases for J; bases not matched to a gene: 9. Germline V CDR1 and CDR2: SGDLS, YYNGEE. The length of the CDR3 is 16 residues. CDR3 in amino acids: CASSPQGPLDQETQYF. The DNA of the CDR3 is TGTGCCAGCAGCCCACAGGGGCCTTTGGACCAAGAGACCCAGTACTTC.

V gene TRBV3-1 (or the pseudogene TRBV3-2) combines with J gene TRBJ2-1; TRBD2 might be the D (5 bases). Germline V lookup: CDR1 LGHDT, CDR2 YNNKEL (reference sequence). This CDR3 has 16 residues. The ends were cut back, 3 bases at V and 8 bases at J, with 20 bases in the middle. CDR3: CASSQRYTRSGDEQFF. The CDR3, as DNA: TGTGCCAGCAGCCAGCGGTATACTAGGTCCGGGGATGAGCAGTTCTTC.

The CDR3 DNA sequence: TGTGCCAGCAGTTTATCTTGGGGGGAGTACCAAGAGACCCAGTACTTC. Encoded protein: CASSLSWGEYQETQYF. The rearrangement uses TRBV27 and TRBJ2-5, with D maybe TRBD2 (6 bases). Germline CDR1 MNHEY, CDR2 SMNVEV (reference sequence). This CDR3 is 16 amino acids long. Trimming cost V 0 bases and J 0 bases, with 11 bases left between them.